The present T cell receptor (beta chain) was sequenced within a study of human T cells and chemical hapten exposure. Points from the study as a whole: Significantly more large CDR3 similarity clusters arose among expanded TCRs than among controls.

Via MiXCR, TCRdb re-called the RACE reads, giving one row per CDR3 protein. This sample has 350,000 to 400,000 distinct CDR3 sequences, with approximately 5% found just once. This clonotype came up many times. Antigen unknown. Time point defined: pre-sensitization, week 0. Documented treatment: therapeutic diphenylcyclopropenone sensitization with weekly scalp DPC. This specimen was whole blood, taken in connection with sensitization to the hapten diphenylcyclopropenone (DPC). This clonotype was sampled from a woman aged 45 to 65 with alopecia areata. Some clones in this sample may be carry-over from other donors' samples.

The CDR3 is CASSEARQGVVYGYTF. In DNA, the CDR3 is TGTGCCAGCAGTGAAGCTAGGCAGGGGGTCGTCTATGGCTACACCTTC. V usage is TRBV2 and J usage is TRBJ1-2; 7 nucleotides align to TRBD1. With 0 bases clipped from V and 4 bases from J, the junction kept 8 bases outside the gene matches. CDR3 length equals 16 residues. Germline CDR1 and CDR2: SNHLY and FYNNEI.